A selection of T cell receptor beta chains follows, all from one sample in a study of early T cells in non-severe SARS-CoV-2 infection. TCRdb reprocessed the 5' RACE reads with MiXCR, giving one entry per CDR3 protein. The sample lists 25,000 to 35,000 distinct CDR3 sequences, around 5.8% occurring once. The material sequenced was whole blood, taken at baseline. The receptors come from an adult who was a healthcare worker with PCR-confirmed SARS-CoV-2 infection or an uninfected control (not recorded which). The CDR3 runs from the conserved cysteine through the conserved F or W. The D gene is left open where the match is weak. For some rows the clone size is stated as once, few or many, or as a class when expanded; others skip it.

j_gene	v_gene	abundance	d_gene	CDR3aa	CDR3nt
TRBJ2-1	TRBV7-3	many	TRBD2	CASSPNPGLAGNNEQFF	TGTGCCAGCAGCCCAAACCCGGGACTAGCGGGAAACAATGAGCAGTTCTTC
TRBJ1-1	TRBV20-1	few	.	CSARDRDRGIFDTEAFF	TGCAGTGCTAGAGATCGTGATCGGGGGATCTTTGACACTGAAGCTTTCTTT
TRBJ1-1	TRBV7-2	few	.	CASSLVVKNTEAFF	TGTGCCAGCAGCTTAGTTGTGAAGAACACTGAAGCTTTCTTT
TRBJ2-5	TRBV14	many	TRBD2	CASSQDRGQGLAETQYF	TGTGCCAGCAGCCAAGATCGGGGTCAGGGACTAGCCGAGACCCAGTACTTC
TRBJ2-1	TRBV12-5	many	TRBD1	CATQGANEQFF	TGTGCCACTCAGGGGGCCAATGAGCAGTTCTTC
TRBJ2-4	TRBV4-3	many	TRBD1	CASSQWTGQLQYF	TGCGCCAGCAGCCAATGGACAGGGCAGCTTCAGTACTTC
TRBJ2-2	TRBV6-5	.	.	CASSSGTPTGELFF	TGTGCCAGCAGTTCCGGGACCCCGACCGGGGAGCTGTTTTTT
TRBJ2-3	TRBV7-2	.	TRBD2	CASRVQAGASTDTQYF	TGTGCCAGCAGGGTACAAGCGGGGGCCAGCACAGATACGCAGTATTTT
TRBJ2-7	TRBV7-9	many	.	CASSLVSGAEQYF	TGTGCCAGCAGCTTAGTTTCAGGGGCCGAGCAGTACTTC
TRBJ2-1	TRBV12-3/TRBV12-4	few	.	CASSLAAYKFF	TGTGCCAGCAGTTTAGCCGCGTATAAGTTCTTC
TRBJ2-4	TRBV11-2	many	TRBD1	CASSLGGTGAYIQYF	TGTGCCAGCAGCTTAGGCGGGACAGGGGCGTACATTCAGTACTTC
TRBJ1-1	TRBV7-9	.	TRBD1	CASSSSGGNTEAFF	TGTGCCAGCAGCTCATCAGGGGGTAACACTGAAGCTTTCTTT
TRBJ1-4	TRBV29-1	many	.	CSGGGGTNEKLFF	TGCAGCGGTGGGGGGGGCACTAATGAAAAACTGTTTTTT
TRBJ1-4	TRBV4-2	few	TRBD1	CASSRAGTVEKLFF	TGTGCCAGCAGCCGAGCAGGGACAGTTGAAAAACTGTTTTTT
TRBJ1-4	TRBV19	.	.	CASSPRPGGHEKLFF	TGTGCCAGTAGTCCCCGGCCTGGGGGCCATGAAAAACTGTTTTTT
TRBJ1-5	TRBV5-5	.	.	CASSLISGGLSQPQHF	TGTGCCAGCAGCTTGATCTCTGGGGGCCTTAGTCAGCCCCAGCATTTT
TRBJ2-1	TRBV6-4	few	.	CASIDEQFF	TGTGCCAGCATAGATGAGCAGTTCTTC
TRBJ2-2	TRBV10-3	.	.	CAISSNTGELFF	TGTGCCATCAGTTCCAACACCGGGGAGCTGTTTTTT
TRBJ1-2	TRBV12-3/TRBV12-4	.	.	CASSLGYGYTF	TGTGCCAGCAGTTTAGGTTATGGCTACACCTTC